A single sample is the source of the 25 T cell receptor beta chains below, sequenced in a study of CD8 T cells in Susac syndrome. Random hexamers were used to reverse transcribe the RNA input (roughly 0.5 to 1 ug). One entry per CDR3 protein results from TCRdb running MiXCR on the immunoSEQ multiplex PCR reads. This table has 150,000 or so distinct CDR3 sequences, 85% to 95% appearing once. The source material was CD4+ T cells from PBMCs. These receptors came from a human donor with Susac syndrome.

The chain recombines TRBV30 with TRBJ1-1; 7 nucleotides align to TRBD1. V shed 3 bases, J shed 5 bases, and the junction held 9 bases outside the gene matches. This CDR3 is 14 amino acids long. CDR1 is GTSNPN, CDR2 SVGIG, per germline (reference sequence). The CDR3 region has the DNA TGTGCCTGGAGCCTGACAGGGAAAAGGACTGAAGCTTTCTTT. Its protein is CAWSLTGKRTEAFF. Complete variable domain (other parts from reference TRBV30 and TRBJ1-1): SQTIHQWPATLVQPVGSPLSLECTVEGTSNPNLYWYRQAAGRGLQLLFYSVGIGQISSEVPQNLSASRPQDRQFILSSKKLLLSDSGFYLCAWSLTGKRTEAFFGQGTRLTVV.

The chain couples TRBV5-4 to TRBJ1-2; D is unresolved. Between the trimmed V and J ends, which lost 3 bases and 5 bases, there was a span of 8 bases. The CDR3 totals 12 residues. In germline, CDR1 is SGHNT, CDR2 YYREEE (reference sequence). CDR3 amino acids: CASSSDIYGYTF. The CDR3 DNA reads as TGTGCCAGCAGCTCCGACATATATGGCTACACCTTC.

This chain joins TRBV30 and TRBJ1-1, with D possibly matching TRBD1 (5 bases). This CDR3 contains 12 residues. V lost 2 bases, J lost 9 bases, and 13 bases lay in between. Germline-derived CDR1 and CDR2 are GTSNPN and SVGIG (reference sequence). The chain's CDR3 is CAWSIGTDKAFF. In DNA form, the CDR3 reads TGTGCCTGGAGTATCGGGACGGACAAAGCTTTCTTT.

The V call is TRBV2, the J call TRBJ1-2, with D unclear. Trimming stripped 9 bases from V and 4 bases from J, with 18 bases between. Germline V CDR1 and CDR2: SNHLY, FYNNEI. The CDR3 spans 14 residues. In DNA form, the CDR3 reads TGTGCCAGTCTAACGGGGAGTCAAGGCTATGGCTACACCTTC. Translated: CASLTGSQGYGYTF.

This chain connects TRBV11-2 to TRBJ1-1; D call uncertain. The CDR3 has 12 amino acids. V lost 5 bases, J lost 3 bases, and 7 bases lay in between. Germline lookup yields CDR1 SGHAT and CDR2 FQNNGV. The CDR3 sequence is CASSTRYTEAFF. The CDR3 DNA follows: TGTGCCAGCAGCACCCGTTACACTGAAGCTTTCTTT.

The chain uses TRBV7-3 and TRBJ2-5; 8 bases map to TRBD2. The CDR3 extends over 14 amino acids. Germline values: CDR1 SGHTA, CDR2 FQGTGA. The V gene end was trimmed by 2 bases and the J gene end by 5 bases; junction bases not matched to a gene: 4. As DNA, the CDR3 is TGTGCCAGCAGCTTAGGGGGACTAGAGGAGACCCAGTACTTC. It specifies CASSLGGLEETQYF.

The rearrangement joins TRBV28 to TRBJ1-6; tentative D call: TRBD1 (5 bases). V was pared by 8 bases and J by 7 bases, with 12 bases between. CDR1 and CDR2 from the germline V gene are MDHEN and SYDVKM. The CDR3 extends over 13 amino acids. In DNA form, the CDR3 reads TGTGCCAGCTGGGACCGAAAGAATTCACCCCTCCACTTT. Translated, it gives CASWDRKNSPLHF.

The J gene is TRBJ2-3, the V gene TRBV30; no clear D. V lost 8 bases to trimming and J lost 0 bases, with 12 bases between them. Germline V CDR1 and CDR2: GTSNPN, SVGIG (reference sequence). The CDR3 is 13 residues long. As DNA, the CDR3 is TGTGCCGGATACTCGACTAGCACAGATACGCAGTATTTT. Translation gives CAGYSTSTDTQYF.

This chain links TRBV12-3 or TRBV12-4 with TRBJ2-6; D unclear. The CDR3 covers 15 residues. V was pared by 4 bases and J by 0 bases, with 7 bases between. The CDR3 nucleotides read TGTGCCAGCAGTTCCAGCAGCTCTGGGGCCAACGTCCTGACTTTC. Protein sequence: CASSSSSSGANVLTF.

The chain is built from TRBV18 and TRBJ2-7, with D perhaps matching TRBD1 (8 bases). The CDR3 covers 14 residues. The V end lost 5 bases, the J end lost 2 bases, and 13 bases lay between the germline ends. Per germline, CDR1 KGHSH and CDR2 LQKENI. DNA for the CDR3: TGTGCCAGCTCATTACAGGGGGGGACCTACGAGCAGTACTTC. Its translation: CASSLQGGTYEQYF. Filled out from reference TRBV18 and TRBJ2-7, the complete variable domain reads NAGVMQNPRHLVRRRGQEARLRCSPMKGHSHVYWYRQLPEEGLKFMVYLQKENIIDESGMPKERFSAEFPKEGPSILRIQQVVRGDSAAYFCASSLQGGTYEQYFGPGTRLTVT.

CDR3 DNA sequence: TGTGCCAGCAGTGAACGGGGCGCCTCCTATGGCTACACCTTC. Its protein product is CASSERGASYGYTF. V and J are TRBV2 and TRBJ1-2; D might be TRBD1 (5 bases). The ends were cut back, 2 bases at V and 4 bases at J, with 11 bases in the middle. Germline V lookup: CDR1 SNHLY, CDR2 FYNNEI. The length of the CDR3 is 14 residues.

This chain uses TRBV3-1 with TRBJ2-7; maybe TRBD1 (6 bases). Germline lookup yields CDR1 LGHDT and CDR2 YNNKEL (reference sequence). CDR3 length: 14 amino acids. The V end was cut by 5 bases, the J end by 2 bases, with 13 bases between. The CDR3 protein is CASSLQGSTYEQYF. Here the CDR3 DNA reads TGTGCCAGCAGCTTACAGGGCTCCACCTACGAGCAGTACTTC.

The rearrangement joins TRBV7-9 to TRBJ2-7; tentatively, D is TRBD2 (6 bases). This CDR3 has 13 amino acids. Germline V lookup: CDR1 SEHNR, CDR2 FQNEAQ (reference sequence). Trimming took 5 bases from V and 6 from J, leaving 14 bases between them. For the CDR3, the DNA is TGTGCCAGCAGCCTTCTCTCTAGCGCCGAGCAGTACTTC. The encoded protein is CASSLLSSAEQYF.

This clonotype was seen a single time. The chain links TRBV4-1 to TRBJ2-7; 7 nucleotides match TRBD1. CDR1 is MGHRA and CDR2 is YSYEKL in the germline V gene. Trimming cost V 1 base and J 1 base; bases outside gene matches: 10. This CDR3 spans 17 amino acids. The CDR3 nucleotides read TGCGCCAGCAGCCAAGGGGTTTGGACAGGTAAATCCTACGAGCAGTACTTC. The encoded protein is CASSQGVWTGKSYEQYF.

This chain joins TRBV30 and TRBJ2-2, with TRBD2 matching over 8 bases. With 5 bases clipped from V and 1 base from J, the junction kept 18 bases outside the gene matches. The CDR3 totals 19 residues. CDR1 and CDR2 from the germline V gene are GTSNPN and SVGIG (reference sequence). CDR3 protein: CAWSWARTSGSMNTGELFF. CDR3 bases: TGTGCCTGGTCCTGGGCGAGAACTAGCGGTTCAATGAACACCGGGGAGCTGTTTTTT.

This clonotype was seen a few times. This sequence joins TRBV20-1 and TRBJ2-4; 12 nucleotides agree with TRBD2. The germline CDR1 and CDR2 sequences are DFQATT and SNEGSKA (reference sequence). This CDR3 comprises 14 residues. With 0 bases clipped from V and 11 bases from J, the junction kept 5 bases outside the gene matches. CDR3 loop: CSARDTLAGGLQYF. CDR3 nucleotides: TGCAGTGCTAGAGATACACTAGCGGGAGGTCTTCAGTACTTC.

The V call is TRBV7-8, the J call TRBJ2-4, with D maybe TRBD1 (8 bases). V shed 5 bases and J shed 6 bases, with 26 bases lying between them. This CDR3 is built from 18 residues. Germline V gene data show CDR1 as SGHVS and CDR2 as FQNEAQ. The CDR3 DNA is TGTGCCAGCAGCCCCCACCGGGAGGCAGGGGGCAGTGGAAACATTCAGTACTTC. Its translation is CASSPHREAGGSGNIQYF.

This chain's CDR3 is CASSDSGGTGELFF. The DNA of the CDR3 is TGTGCCAGCAGTGACTCGGGGGGGACCGGGGAGCTGTTTTTT. The genes are TRBV6-4 and TRBJ2-2, with 7 nucleotides matching TRBD2. This CDR3 comprises 14 residues. J was trimmed by 5 bases and V by 0 bases; bases with no gene match: 0. The germline CDR1 and CDR2 sequences are MRHNA and SNTAGT.

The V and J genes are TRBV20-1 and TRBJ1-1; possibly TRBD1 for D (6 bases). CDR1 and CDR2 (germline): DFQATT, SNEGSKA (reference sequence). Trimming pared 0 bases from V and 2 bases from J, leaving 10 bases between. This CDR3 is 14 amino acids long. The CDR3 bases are TGCAGTGCTAGAGATGGGGGCCCAAACACTGAAGCTTTCTTT. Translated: CSARDGGPNTEAFF.

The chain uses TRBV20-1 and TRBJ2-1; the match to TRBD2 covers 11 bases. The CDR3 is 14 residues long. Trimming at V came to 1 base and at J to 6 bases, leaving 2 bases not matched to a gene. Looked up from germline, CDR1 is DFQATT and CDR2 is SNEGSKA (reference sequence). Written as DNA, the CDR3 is TGCAGTGCTAGAGGACTAGCGGGGCCCAATGAGCAGTTCTTC. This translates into CSARGLAGPNEQFF.

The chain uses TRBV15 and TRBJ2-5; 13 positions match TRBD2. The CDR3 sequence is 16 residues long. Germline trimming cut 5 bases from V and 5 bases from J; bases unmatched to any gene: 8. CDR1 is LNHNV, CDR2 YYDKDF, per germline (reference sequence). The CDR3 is CATSGTSGGALETQYF. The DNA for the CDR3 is TGTGCCACCAGCGGCACTAGCGGGGGGGCCCTTGAGACCCAGTACTTC.

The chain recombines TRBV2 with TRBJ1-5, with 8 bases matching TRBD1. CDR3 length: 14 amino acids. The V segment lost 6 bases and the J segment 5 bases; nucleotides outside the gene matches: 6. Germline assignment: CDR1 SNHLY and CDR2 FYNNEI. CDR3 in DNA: TGTGCCAGCAGGGGCGGGACAGGTGATCAGCCCCAGCATTTT. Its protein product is CASRGGTGDQPQHF.

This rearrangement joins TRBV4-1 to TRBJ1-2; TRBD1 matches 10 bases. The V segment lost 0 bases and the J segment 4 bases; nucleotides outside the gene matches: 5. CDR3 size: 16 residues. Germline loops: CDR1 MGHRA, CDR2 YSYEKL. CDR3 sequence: CASSQEGTGAGYGYTF. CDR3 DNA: TGCGCCAGCAGCCAAGAAGGGACAGGGGCAGGCTATGGCTACACCTTC.

The CDR3 nucleotides read TGCAGTGCTAGAGATCAAGGCAGGGGAGGCACAGATACGCAGTATTTT. Amino acids: CSARDQGRGGTDTQYF. The chain joins TRBV20-1 to TRBJ2-3; D possibly corresponds to TRBD1 (6 bases). The CDR3 contains 16 residues. Germline V gives CDR1 DFQATT, CDR2 SNEGSKA (reference sequence). The V end lost 0 bases, the J end lost 1 base, and 14 bases lay between the germline ends.

The CDR3 sequence: CASRVTLAGGPKHPRYEQFF. CDR3 DNA: TGTGCCAGCAGAGTGACCCTAGCGGGAGGTCCGAAACATCCACGCTATGAGCAGTTCTTC. V is TRBV5-4 and J is TRBJ2-1, with 11 nucleotides matching TRBD2. Trimming removed 5 bases from V and 8 bases from J; junction bases left unmatched: 24. CDR1 is SGHNT, CDR2 YYREEE, per germline (reference sequence). The CDR3 contains 20 residues.